This T cell receptor beta chain emerged from a study of identical twins. This clonotype was seen more than once but under ten times. The antigen is undetermined. Study-wide points: Within beta out-of-frame sequences, the excess sharing observed between twins was weaker. Conclusions came from cross-sectional statistical analysis, not from following the same donors.

Each CDR3 protein is one row after TCRdb ran MiXCR on the 5' RACE reads. Of around 240,000 distinct CDR3 sequences listed, roughly a tenth were seen once; the top ten hold approximately 11%. The clonotype comes from a man in his forties or fifties in good health. Material: memory T cells sorted from blood.

The CDR3 protein is CSARSSGSGEQYF. In DNA, the CDR3 is TGCAGTGCTAGATCAAGCGGGAGCGGCGAGCAGTACTTC. J is TRBJ2-7 and V is TRBV20-1, with 8 nucleotides matching TRBD2. The CDR3 extends over 13 amino acids. Germline lookup yields CDR1 DFQATT and CDR2 SNEGSKA (reference sequence). The junction had 6 bases not matched to a gene; V was cut back by 2 bases and J by 6 bases.